The next 15 T cell receptor beta chains were all read from a single sample in a study of blood T cell repertoires in COVID-19. TCRdb keeps only in-frame clones here, not all; method: immunoSEQ multiplex PCR. The profile shows hundreds of thousands of clones, roughly 90% of them singletons. Sample: peripheral blood. The receptors derive from a man in his sixties who had recovered from COVID-19.

The chain employs TRBV18 and TRBJ2-2; 14 bases agree with TRBD2. The CDR3 extends over 17 amino acids. V lost 5 bases, J lost 3 bases, and 5 bases stayed unmatched. Germline CDR1 and CDR2: KGHSH and LQKENI. CDR3 residues: CASSTGLAGVDTGELFF. DNA of the CDR3: TGTGCCAGCTCAACGGGACTAGCGGGAGTGGACACCGGGGAGCTGTTTTTT.

V and J are TRBV11-2 and TRBJ2-7; perhaps TRBD1 as D (6 bases). CDR1 and CDR2 (germline): SGHAT, FQNNGV. The ends were cut back, 4 bases at V and 0 bases at J, with 7 bases in the middle. The CDR3 consists of 13 residues. The CDR3 here is CASSWGHSYEQYF. CDR3 DNA sequence: TGTGCCAGCAGCTGGGGACACTCCTACGAGCAGTACTTC.

The chain combines TRBV10-3 with TRBJ2-7; D is undetermined. Germline lookup yields CDR1 ENHRY and CDR2 SYGVKD. Between the trimmed V and J ends, which lost 10 bases and 2 bases, there was a span of 12 bases. CDR3 length equals 12 residues. CDR3 sequence reads: CATTGPTYEQYF. The CDR3, as DNA: TGTGCCACCACTGGGCCCACCTACGAGCAGTACTTC.

This chain links TRBV4-2 with TRBJ1-2; a possible D gene is TRBD1 (5 bases). Trimming removed 3 bases at V and 3 bases at J, with 14 bases between. Germline CDR1 and CDR2: LGHNA and YNFKEQ. CDR3 length: 15 amino acids. The CDR3 region has the DNA TGTGCCAGCAGCCAGAGACAGTCGCAGCACTATGGCTACACCTTC. Its translation: CASSQRQSQHYGYTF.

The genes are TRBV5-5 and TRBJ2-1; tentative D call: TRBD2 (5 bases). The V end lost 1 base, the J end lost 2 bases, and 13 bases lay between the germline ends. CDR3 size: 16 residues. Germline CDR1 is SGHKS and CDR2 is YYEKEE (reference sequence). For the CDR3, the DNA is TGTGCCAGCAGCTTGACCTTAGCGAGCACCTACAATGAGCAGTTCTTC. Its translation is CASSLTLASTYNEQFF.

The V call is TRBV15, the J call TRBJ1-6, with D tentatively TRBD1 (5 bases). Trimming stripped 1 base from V and 7 bases from J, with 11 bases between. The CDR3 sequence is 15 residues long. Germline V CDR1 and CDR2: LNHNV, YYDKDF (reference sequence). The CDR3 loop reads CATSRGRVWNSPLHF. The CDR3 region has the DNA TGTGCCACCAGCAGAGGCAGGGTTTGGAATTCACCCCTCCACTTT.

There are many counts of this clone. The CDR3 sequence is CSVLPTDRRAFF. The CDR3 bases are TGCAGCGTCCTCCCGACCGACAGACGAGCTTTCTTT. The chain joins TRBV29-1 to TRBJ1-1; a possible D gene is TRBD1 (5 bases). Deletions cut 6 bases from V and 10 bases from J, with 18 bases between. The CDR3 is 12 amino acids. Germline V CDR1 and CDR2: SQVTM, ANQGSEA. Filled out from reference TRBV29-1 and TRBJ1-1, the complete variable domain reads SAVISQKPSRDICQRGTSLTIQCQVDSQVTMMFWYRQQPGQSLTLIATANQGSEATYESGFVIDKFPISRPNLTFSTLTVSNMSPEDSSIYLCSVLPTDRRAFFGQGTRLTVV.

The CDR3 nucleotides are TGTGCCAGCAGCGTAGTAGCTAGCGGTGAGCAGTTCTTC. This encodes CASSVVASGEQFF. This chain uses TRBV9 with TRBJ2-1, with 7 positions matching TRBD2. CDR1 and CDR2 from the germline V gene are SGDLS and YYNGEE. V lost 0 bases, J lost 9 bases, and 3 bases stayed unmatched. The CDR3 has 13 residues.

The chain is built from TRBV3-1 (or the pseudogene TRBV3-2) and TRBJ2-1; 15 positions match TRBD2. Germline values: CDR1 LGHDT, CDR2 YNNKEL (reference sequence). V trimming: 2 bases; J trimming: 9 bases; junction bases outside the gene matches: 5. The CDR3 loop spans 16 amino acids. This CDR3 is CASSQWTSGGAVEQFF. As DNA, the CDR3 is TGTGCCAGCAGCCAATGGACTAGCGGGGGGGCCGTTGAGCAGTTCTTC.

V gene TRBV7-2 combines with J gene TRBJ2-3; 7 positions agree with TRBD2. With V trimmed by 6 bases and J by 2 bases, 8 bases remained unmatched. From germline, CDR1 is SGHTA and CDR2 FQGNSA. The CDR3 spans 15 residues. The CDR3 coding sequence is TGTGCCAGCAGTTCAAGGACTAGAGACACAGATACGCAGTATTTT. Protein product: CASSSRTRDTDTQYF.

In its sample, this clone was seen a few times. The V gene is TRBV3-1 (or the pseudogene TRBV3-2), the J gene TRBJ1-4, with D maybe TRBD1 (5 bases). The CDR3 is 15 amino acids. Trimming took off 1 base at V and 8 bases at J, with 14 bases between the two ends. Germline assignment: CDR1 LGHDT and CDR2 YNNKEL (reference sequence). DNA of the CDR3: TGTGCCAGCAGCCAAGGTGGCAGGGAGGTGGAAAAACTGTTTTTT. It specifies CASSQGGREVEKLFF.

J is TRBJ2-2 and V is TRBV29-1; 10 bases fit TRBD2. This CDR3 has 18 residues. Looked up from germline, CDR1 is SQVTM and CDR2 is ANQGSEA. J was trimmed by 8 bases and V by 6 bases; bases with no gene match: 21. The CDR3 reads CSVSGGDKVLRGGGELFF. The CDR3 DNA reads as TGCAGCGTCAGCGGGGGGGACAAGGTCCTCCGCGGAGGTGGGGAGCTGTTTTTT.

The chain links TRBV19 to TRBJ2-5, with 11 bases that match TRBD2. In germline, CDR1 is LNHDA, CDR2 SQIVND (reference sequence). This CDR3 is built from 17 residues. V dropped 5 bases and J dropped 5; count of bases not matched to a gene: 13. The CDR3 loop is CASSLRVAGGLLETQYF. The CDR3 DNA is TGTGCCAGTAGTCTTCGGGTAGCGGGAGGGTTGTTGGAGACCCAGTACTTC.

With respect to this clone: The identical CDR3 is also encoded by other nucleotide sequences in the sample. V is TRBV7-9 and J is TRBJ2-2; the D gene is possibly TRBD2 (6 bases). Germline V gene lookup returns CDR1 SEHNR and CDR2 FQNEAQ (reference sequence). V lost 0 bases and J lost 2, with 7 bases in between. CDR3 size: 15 residues. The CDR3 DNA reads TGTGCCAGCAGCTTAGCGGGAGGTAACACCGGGGAGCTGTTTTTT. It encodes CASSLAGGNTGELFF.

The chain links TRBV10-3 to TRBJ2-3; 7 positions agree with TRBD1. This CDR3 has 16 residues. Trimming removed 5 bases from V and 2 bases from J; junction bases left unmatched: 10. Germline V lookup: CDR1 ENHRY, CDR2 SYGVKD. Here the CDR3 DNA reads TGTGCCATCAGTTCACCCCGACAGGGTTTCACAGATACGCAGTATTTT. Its protein is CAISSPRQGFTDTQYF.